This T cell receptor beta chain was documented in a study of shared clonotypes between healthy human individuals. V lost 8 bases and J lost 0; bases outside the gene matches: 10. CDR3 length: 17 amino acids. Germline assignment: CDR1 SEHNR and CDR2 FQNEAQ (reference sequence). In its sample, this clone was seen once. The assay was immunoSEQ multiplex PCR, and TCRdb's table has in-frame clones only and misses some. The sample has about 2.5 million clones, around 92% seen once; the top ten hold about 0.41%. Donors comprised only Caucasian adults living in Nashville, Tennessee. V is TRBV7-9 and J is TRBJ2-6, with TRBD1 matching over 7 bases. The specimen sequenced was naive CD4+ T cells from PBMCs. Subset denoted: CD45RA+ positively selected. This receptor was taken from a young man in good health. Some clones in this sample may be carry-over from other donors' samples. In nucleotides, the CDR3 is TGTGCCAGCTCCAGGGGGACAGTTGCCTCTGGGGCCAACGTCCTGACTTTC. This sequence encodes CASSRGTVASGANVLTF.